A single TCR beta chain is shown here with its context. As yet, its antigen is unknown. The data were taken from a study of T cell responses to AZD1222 COVID-19 vaccine. Study-wide results and limits: No day 14 peak samples; only post-peak repertoires were characterized. The sample set comprised mostly white British donors with more females, and clonal diversity was possibly underestimated. Only 5 or 6 people who got AZD1222 tested seropositive at baseline. Spike-specific TCR depth and breadth grew after two AZD1222 doses.

The protocol was immunoSEQ multiplex PCR, while the TCRdb copy is restricted to in-frame clones and leaves out a portion. This sample has more than 95,000 clones, with about 82% found just once. The material was peripheral blood, obtained 28 days after the second AZD1222 dose. The source is an adult who received the AZD1222 COVID-19 vaccine.

CDR3 sequence: CASSFGTGSFDEQFF. The DNA for the CDR3 is TGTGCCAGCAGCTTCGGGACAGGGTCCTTCGATGAGCAGTTCTTC. The rearrangement joins TRBV7-2 to TRBJ2-1; 9 nucleotides match TRBD1. Trimming took 3 bases from V and 8 from J; bases not matched to a gene: 8. This CDR3 is 15 amino acids long. CDR1 and CDR2 from the germline V gene are SGHTA and FQGNSA.